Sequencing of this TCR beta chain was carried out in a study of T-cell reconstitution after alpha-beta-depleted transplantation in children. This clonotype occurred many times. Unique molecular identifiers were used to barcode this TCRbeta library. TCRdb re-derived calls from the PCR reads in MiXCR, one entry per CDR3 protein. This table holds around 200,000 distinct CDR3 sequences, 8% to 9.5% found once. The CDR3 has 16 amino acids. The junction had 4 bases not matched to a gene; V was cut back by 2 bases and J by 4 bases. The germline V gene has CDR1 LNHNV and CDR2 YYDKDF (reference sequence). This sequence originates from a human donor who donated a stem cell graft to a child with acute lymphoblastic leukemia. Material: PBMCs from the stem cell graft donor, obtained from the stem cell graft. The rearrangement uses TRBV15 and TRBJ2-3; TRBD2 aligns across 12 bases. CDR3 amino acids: CATSRPLAGGADTQYF. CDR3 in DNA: TGTGCCACCAGCAGACCACTAGCGGGGGGCGCAGATACGCAGTATTTT.